The clone carrying this TCR beta chain was found a few times. Its antigen remains unidentified. The sample originates from a study of T-cell memory formation after mild COVID-19. The junction had 13 bases not matched to a gene; V was cut back by 7 bases and J by 8 bases. Germline V gene lookup returns CDR1 DFQATT and CDR2 SNEGSKA (reference sequence). This CDR3 spans 15 amino acids. Study-wide findings and caveats: Researchers report contracting CD4+ clones mostly in CM and EM, with CD8+ clones in EMRA. Pre-infection memory carried some responding clones, suggesting that cross-reactive memory joined.

5'RACE with constant-segment primers built TCRalpha and TCRbeta cDNA libraries with UMIs. MiXCR, applied by TCRdb to the 5' RACE reads, yields one record per CDR3 protein. The repertoire consists of tens of thousands of distinct CDR3 sequences, with 9% to 15% occurring once and the leading ten covering about 22%. The rearrangement joins TRBV20-1 to TRBJ1-6; 8 bases align to TRBD1. The sequence was collected from a young man who had mild COVID-19 (a few samples of this study predate the infection). Cell type and time point are not known. The sequenced sample consisted of PBMCs or a T cell subset sorted from them (not recorded which). Here the CDR3 reads CSGQDRGAHDSPLHF. The CDR3 DNA is TGCAGTGGCCAAGACAGGGGCGCCCACGATTCACCCCTCCACTTT.